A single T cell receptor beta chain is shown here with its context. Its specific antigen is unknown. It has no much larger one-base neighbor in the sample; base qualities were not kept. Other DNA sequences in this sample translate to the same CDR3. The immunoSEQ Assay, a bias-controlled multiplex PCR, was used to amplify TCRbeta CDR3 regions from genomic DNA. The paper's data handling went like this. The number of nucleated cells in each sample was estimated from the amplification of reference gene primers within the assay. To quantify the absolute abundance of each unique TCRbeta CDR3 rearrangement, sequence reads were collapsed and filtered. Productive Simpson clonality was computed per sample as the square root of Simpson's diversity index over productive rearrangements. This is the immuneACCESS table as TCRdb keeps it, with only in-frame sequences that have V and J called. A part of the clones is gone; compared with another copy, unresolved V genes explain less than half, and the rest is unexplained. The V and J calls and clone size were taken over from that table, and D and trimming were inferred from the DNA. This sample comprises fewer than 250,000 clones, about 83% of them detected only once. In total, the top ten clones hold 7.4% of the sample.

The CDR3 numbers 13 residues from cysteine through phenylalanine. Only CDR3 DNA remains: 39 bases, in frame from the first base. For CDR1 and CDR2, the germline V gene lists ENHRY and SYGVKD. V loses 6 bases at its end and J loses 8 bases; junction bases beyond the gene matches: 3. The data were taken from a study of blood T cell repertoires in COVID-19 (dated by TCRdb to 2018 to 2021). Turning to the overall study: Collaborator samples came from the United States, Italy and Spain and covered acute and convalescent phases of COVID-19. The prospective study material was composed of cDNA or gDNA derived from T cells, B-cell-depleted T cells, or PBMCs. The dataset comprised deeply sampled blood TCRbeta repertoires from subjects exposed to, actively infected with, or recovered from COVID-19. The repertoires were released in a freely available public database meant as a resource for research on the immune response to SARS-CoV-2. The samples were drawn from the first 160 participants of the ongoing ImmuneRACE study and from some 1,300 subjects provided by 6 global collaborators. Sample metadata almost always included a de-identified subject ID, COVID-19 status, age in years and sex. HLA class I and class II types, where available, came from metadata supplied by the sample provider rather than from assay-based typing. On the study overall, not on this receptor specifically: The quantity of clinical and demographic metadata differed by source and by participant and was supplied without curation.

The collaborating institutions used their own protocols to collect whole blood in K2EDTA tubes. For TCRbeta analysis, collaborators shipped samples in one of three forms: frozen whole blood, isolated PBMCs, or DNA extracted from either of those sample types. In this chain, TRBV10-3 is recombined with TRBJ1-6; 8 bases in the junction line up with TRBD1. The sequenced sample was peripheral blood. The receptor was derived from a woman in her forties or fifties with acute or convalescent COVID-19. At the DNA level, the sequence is TGTGCCATCAGGGACAGGGTAGATTCACCCCTCCACTTT. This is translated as CAIRDRVDSPLHF.